The entry below describes one T cell receptor beta chain. Authors' data handling: Scientists estimated how many nucleated cells there were by amplifying reference gene primers. Sequencing was performed with immunoSEQ multiplex PCR; in TCRdb, only in-frame clones are kept and a portion is missing. V and J calls plus clone size are reproduced from that table; the DNA served to infer D and trimming. The table includes more than 95,000 clones, 90% to 95% detected once. This record belongs to a study of blood T cell repertoires in COVID-19. Looking at the study overall: Samples of COVID-19 (acute and convalescent) were obtained from the United States, Italy and Spain. PBMCs, B-cell-depleted T cells, or T cells provided the cDNA or gDNA that made up the material.

The CDR3 extends over 14 amino acids. The V gene's germline CDR1 is SGHTA and CDR2 FQGNSA. Trimming took 1 base from V and 4 from J; bases not matched to a gene: 3. Followed over time, Seattle patients had been enrolled while infection was active. Source material: peripheral blood. The chain is built from TRBV7-2 and TRBJ2-7; 8 bases match TRBD1. This receptor was obtained from a middle-aged man with COVID-19, enrolled during active disease. The CDR3 region is CASSLGTGRYEQYF. The CDR3 bases are TGTGCCAGCAGCTTAGGGACAGGGCGATACGAGCAGTACTTC.